This passage covers 9 T cell receptor beta chains from one sample sequenced in a study of T cells after yellow fever vaccination (dated by TCRdb to between 2017 and 2020). Libraries were constructed by 5' RACE. Sequencing was carried out with an Illumina NovaSeq 6000. Using fastp at Q25 and MiXCR, TCRdb reprocessed the public reads and kept productive beta chains. All rows with the same CDR3 protein become a single entry with the most common DNA and genes. The sample table lists about 340,000 distinct CDR3 sequences, roughly an eighth of them with a count of one. Clones ranked in the top ten supply approximately 3.3% of the sample. What the treatment or condition label conveys for this sample: live attenuated yellow fever vaccine strain. The sequenced sample was CD4+ T cells sorted from PBMCs, obtained 15 days after the yellow fever booster vaccination. These receptors came from a man aged 18 to 35 who received the YFV17D yellow fever vaccine.

This chain connects TRBV6-5 to TRBJ1-1; TRBD1 is a possible D gene (6 bases). The CDR3 is 18 amino acids. Germline V gives CDR1 MNHEY, CDR2 SVGAGI. V was pared by 0 bases and J by 1 base, with 18 bases between. In nucleotides, the CDR3 is TGTGCCAGCAGTTACTCTAACCTCAGGGGCCGCAAGAACACTGAAGCTTTCTTT. It specifies CASSYSNLRGRKNTEAFF.

The CDR3 here is CASSALRDTQYF. Here the CDR3 DNA reads TGTGCCAGCAGTGCTTTGCGAGATACGCAGTATTTT. V gene TRBV2 combines with J gene TRBJ2-3; D is uncertain. The CDR3 has 12 residues. The ends were cut back, 4 bases at V and 5 bases at J, with 7 bases in the middle. Looked up from germline, CDR1 is SNHLY and CDR2 is FYNNEI.

This clonotype was recorded a few times. J is TRBJ1-2 and V is TRBV2; TRBD1 agrees at 11 bases. J gave up 3 bases and V 6 bases, and 6 bases lay outside the gene matches. The CDR3 consists of 15 residues. Germline V gene data show CDR1 as SNHLY and CDR2 as FYNNEI. CDR3 sequence reads: CASSADRGPDYGYTF. CDR3 coding DNA: TGTGCCAGCAGCGCGGACAGGGGGCCGGACTATGGCTACACCTTC.

The gene calls are TRBV5-1 and TRBJ2-7, with 7 nucleotides matching TRBD1. This CDR3 is 14 amino acids long. The germline CDR1 and CDR2 sequences are SGHRS and YFSETQ. V trimming: 4 bases; J trimming: 6 bases; junction bases outside the gene matches: 10. The CDR3 loop is CASSLRTGQGEQYF. The CDR3 DNA reads TGCGCCAGCAGCCTACGGACAGGTCAGGGCGAGCAGTACTTC. The variable domain in full, with the rest retrieved from reference TRBV5-1 and TRBJ2-7, is KAGVTQTPRYLIKTRGQQVTLSCSPISGHRSVSWYQQTPGQGLQFLFEYFSETQRNKGNFPGRFSGRQFSNSRSEMNVSTLELGDSALYLCASSLRTGQGEQYFGPGTRLTVT.

This clonotype was counted between two and nine times. V is TRBV30 and J is TRBJ1-5; D gene uncertain. The V gene lost 1 base and the J gene lost 2 bases, with 3 bases spanning the gap. The V gene's germline CDR1 is GTSNPN and CDR2 SVGIG (reference sequence). There are 12 residues in the CDR3. CDR3 loop: CAWSGGNQPQHF. The CDR3 nucleotides are TGTGCCTGGAGTGGGGGCAATCAGCCCCAGCATTTT.

The rearrangement uses TRBV5-1 and TRBJ2-7; possibly TRBD2 for D (6 bases). Between the trimmed V and J ends, which lost 4 bases and 6 bases, there was a span of 14 bases. CDR1 is SGHRS and CDR2 is YFSETQ in the germline V gene. CDR3 length: 13 residues. The CDR3 DNA is TGCGCCAGCAGCGGCGGGACGATCCGCGAGCAGTACTTC. This gives the protein CASSGGTIREQYF.

The V and J genes are TRBV9 and TRBJ1-3, with D unclear. Germline V gives CDR1 SGDLS, CDR2 YYNGEE. V shed 0 bases and J shed 4 bases, with 17 bases lying between them. The CDR3 covers 17 residues. CDR3 nucleotides: TGTGCCAGCAGCGTAGAGCCCCTGGGCAGGTTCGGAAACACCATATATTTT. Its translation is CASSVEPLGRFGNTIYF. Full variable domain (rest looked up from reference TRBV9 and TRBJ1-3): DSGVTQTPKHLITATGQRVTLRCSPRSGDLSVYWYQQSLDQGLQFLIQYYNGEERAKGNILERFSAQQFPDLHSELNLSSLELGDSALYFCASSVEPLGRFGNTIYFGEGSWLTVV.

This chain's CDR3 is CASSLTDRDNEQFF. Here the CDR3 DNA reads TGTGCCAGCTCACTTACGGACAGGGACAATGAGCAGTTCTTC. The gene calls are TRBV18 and TRBJ2-1, with 8 bases that match TRBD1. The V gene end was trimmed by 4 bases and the J gene end by 5 bases; junction bases not matched to a gene: 4. This CDR3 comprises 14 residues. Looked up from germline, CDR1 is KGHSH and CDR2 is LQKENI.

This clonotype was detected only a few times. The V and J genes are TRBV29-1 and TRBJ1-1; 7 bases match TRBD1. After removal of 3 bases from V and 6 bases from J, the junction contained 16 bases not matched to a gene. Germline V gives CDR1 SQVTM, CDR2 ANQGSEA. The CDR3 has 16 amino acids. The CDR3 sequence: CSVDTLQGRGSPEAFF. Written as DNA, the CDR3 is TGCAGCGTTGACACCTTACAGGGGCGAGGGAGCCCTGAAGCTTTCTTT.